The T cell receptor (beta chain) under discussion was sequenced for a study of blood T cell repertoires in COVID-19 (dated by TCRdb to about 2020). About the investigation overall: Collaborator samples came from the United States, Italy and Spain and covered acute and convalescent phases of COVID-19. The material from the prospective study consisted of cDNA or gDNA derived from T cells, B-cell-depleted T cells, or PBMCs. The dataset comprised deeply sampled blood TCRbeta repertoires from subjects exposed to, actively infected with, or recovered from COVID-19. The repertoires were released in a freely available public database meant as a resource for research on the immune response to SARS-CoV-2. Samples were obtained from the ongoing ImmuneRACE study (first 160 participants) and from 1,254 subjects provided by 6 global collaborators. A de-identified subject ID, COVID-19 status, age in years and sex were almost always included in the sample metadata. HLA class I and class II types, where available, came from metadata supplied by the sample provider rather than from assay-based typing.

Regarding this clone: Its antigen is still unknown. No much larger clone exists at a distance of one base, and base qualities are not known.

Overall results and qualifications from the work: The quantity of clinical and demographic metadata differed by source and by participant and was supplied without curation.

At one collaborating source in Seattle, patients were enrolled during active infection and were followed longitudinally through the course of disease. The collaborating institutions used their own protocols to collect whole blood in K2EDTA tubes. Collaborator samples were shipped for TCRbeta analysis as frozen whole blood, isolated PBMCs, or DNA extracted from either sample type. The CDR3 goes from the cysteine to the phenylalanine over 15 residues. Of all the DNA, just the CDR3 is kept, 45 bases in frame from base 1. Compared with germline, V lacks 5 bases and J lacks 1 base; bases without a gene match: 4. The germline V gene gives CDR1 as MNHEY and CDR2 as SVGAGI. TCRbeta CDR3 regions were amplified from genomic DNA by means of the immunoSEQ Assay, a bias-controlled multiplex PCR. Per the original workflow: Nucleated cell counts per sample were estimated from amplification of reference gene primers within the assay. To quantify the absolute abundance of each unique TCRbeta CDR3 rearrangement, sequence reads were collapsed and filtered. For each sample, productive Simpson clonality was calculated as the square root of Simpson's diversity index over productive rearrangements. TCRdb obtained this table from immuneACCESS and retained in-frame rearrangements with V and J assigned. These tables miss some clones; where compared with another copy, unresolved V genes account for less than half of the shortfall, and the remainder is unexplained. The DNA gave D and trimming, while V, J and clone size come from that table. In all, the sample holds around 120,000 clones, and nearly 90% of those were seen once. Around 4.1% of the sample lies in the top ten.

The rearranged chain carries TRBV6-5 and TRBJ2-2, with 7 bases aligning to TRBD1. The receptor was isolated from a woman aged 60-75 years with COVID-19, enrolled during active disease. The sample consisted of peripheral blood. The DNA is TGTGCCAGCAGTCTAAGGACAGGGAACACCGGGGAGCTGTTTTTT. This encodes CASSLRTGNTGELFF.